Sequencing of this T cell receptor beta chain was carried out in a study of cytomegalovirus exposure and HLA in healthy donors. Findings and limits, study-wide: Sequencing probably produced one cluster of sequence variants that were highly shared. Data from an earlier analysis indicated that most TCR beta V segments were productive either about 87% or about 30% of the time.

On this clone: Its cognate antigen is unknown.

Researchers ran the PCR with 60 Vbeta and 13 Jbeta primers. Repertoires were generated with immunoSEQ multiplex PCR, while TCRdb's copy carries only in-frame clones and drops some. The table lists some 190,000 clones, around 80% of them singletons. Per germline, CDR1 MNHNS and CDR2 SASEGT. Trimming removed 4 bases at V and 1 base at J, with 14 bases between. The CDR3 length is 16 residues. The sample was PBMCs. The source of this sequence is a middle-aged woman in good health and CMV-seronegative. The chain combines TRBV6-1 with TRBJ1-5, with D possibly TRBD1 on 5 matching bases. CDR3 in amino acids: CASSAGGGPSNQPQHF. The CDR3, as DNA: TGTGCCAGCAGTGCGGGGGGAGGGCCCAGCAATCAGCCCCAGCATTTT.